Below are 31 T cell receptor beta chains sequenced from a single sample in a study of HIV-infected patients and healthy controls. The repertoire came from unfractionated whole blood and reflected all unsorted peripheral T cells. Reverse transcription used approximately 500 ng RNA and constant-region primers for alpha and beta. Alpha and beta chain libraries were made separately by chain-specific third strand synthesis with multiplexing indices. MiXCR, run by TCRdb on the 5' RACE reads, gives a single entry per CDR3 protein. The sample lists under 6,500 distinct CDR3 sequences; around 25% were seen once. The sample here was blood, taken before antiretroviral therapy. All receptors come from an adult with HIV infection.

This clonotype has ten or more counts. This rearrangement joins TRBV6-1 to TRBJ1-6; D might be TRBD1 (5 bases). The V end was cut by 9 bases, the J end by 4 bases, with 10 bases between. The CDR3 has 13 residues. Germline CDR1 and CDR2: MNHNS and SASEGT. This CDR3 reads CASLGQYNSPLHF. CDR3 nucleotides: TGTGCCAGTCTAGGACAATATAATTCACCCCTCCACTTT.

On this clonotype itself: A single base separates this from a much larger clone, so it may be a read error. The gene calls are TRBV9 and TRBJ1-6; 9 bases are a match to TRBD1. The CDR3 runs to 14 residues. Per germline, CDR1 SGDLS and CDR2 YYNGEE. The CDR3 loop is CDSSVGQGLSPLHF. In DNA form, the CDR3 reads TGTGACAGCAGCGTGGGACAGGGTTTGAGTCCCCTCCACTTT.

This clonotype occurred many times. The chain couples TRBV4-1 to TRBJ2-2; 8 positions match TRBD2. The V gene end was trimmed by 1 base and the J gene end by 7 bases; junction bases not matched to a gene: 8. CDR1 and CDR2 (germline): MGHRA, YSYEKL. CDR3 length equals 16 residues. As DNA, the CDR3 is TGCGCCAGCAGCCAAGGGGTCGGGGGGGCTATCGGGGAGCTGTTTTTT. Amino acid sequence: CASSQGVGGAIGELFF.

The gene calls are TRBV4-1 and TRBJ2-5, with TRBD1 matching over 8 bases. V lost 2 bases to trimming and J lost 2 bases; unmatched junction nucleotides: 4. Germline V CDR1 and CDR2: MGHRA, YSYEKL. The CDR3 extends over 15 amino acids. This chain's CDR3 is CASSQPRTGQETQYF. The CDR3 DNA reads TGCGCCAGCAGCCAACCCCGGACAGGGCAAGAGACCCAGTACTTC.

With respect to this clonotype: A much larger clone sits a single nucleotide away, making a read error possible. J is TRBJ1-4 and V is TRBV6-6, with D perhaps TRBD1 (6 bases). The CDR3 contains 15 residues. V gave up 2 bases and J gave up 5 bases, with 12 bases separating them. Germline lookup yields CDR1 MNHNY and CDR2 SVGAGI (reference sequence). CDR3 amino acids: CASSYPGTSNEKLFF. The CDR3, as DNA: TGTGCCAGCAGTTACCCCGGGACATCAAATGAAAAACTGTTTTTT.

In its sample, this clonotype is medium-sized. This chain connects TRBV6-2 or TRBV6-3 to TRBJ1-5; the D is unclear. The CDR3 loop spans 16 amino acids. Germline lookup yields CDR1 MNHEY and CDR2 SVGEGT. V lost 0 bases, J lost 5 bases, and 14 bases lay in between. CDR3 DNA: TGTGCCAGCAGTTACTCGACATCGGTGGCCGATCAGCCCCAGCATTTT. Amino acid sequence: CASSYSTSVADQPQHF.

By proportion, this clonotype is medium-sized. V usage is TRBV2 and J usage is TRBJ2-7; 11 nucleotides line up with TRBD1. Germline V gene data show CDR1 as SNHLY and CDR2 as FYNNEI. The V and J ends lost 6 bases and 5 bases, in that order; junction bases with no gene match: 12. The CDR3 is 16 residues long. The CDR3: CASRAGQGVMEDEQYF. CDR3 nucleotide sequence: TGTGCCAGCAGGGCGGGACAGGGGGTGATGGAGGACGAGCAGTACTTC.

Within the sample, this clonotype is medium-sized (0.01 to 0.1%). The chain combines TRBV20-1 with TRBJ1-1; D remains unclear. V was cut by 3 bases and J by 2 bases, with 19 bases left in between. This CDR3 comprises 16 residues. CDR1 and CDR2 from the germline V gene are DFQATT and SNEGSKA (reference sequence). The CDR3 nucleotides read TGCAGTGCTAGTGCTCCTAGCCCCGCCTTAAACACTGAAGCTTTCTTT. It specifies CSASAPSPALNTEAFF.

The chain carries TRBV19 and TRBJ2-7; 12 bases are a match to TRBD2. CDR3 size: 15 residues. The J segment lost 4 bases and the V segment lost 6 bases, leaving 7 bases of the junction unmatched. Germline V gene data show CDR1 as LNHDA and CDR2 as SQIVND (reference sequence). This CDR3 is CASSRTSGEVYEQYF. The CDR3 bases are TGTGCCAGTAGCCGGACTAGCGGGGAGGTGTACGAGCAGTACTTC. The whole variable domain, remainder taken from reference TRBV19 and TRBJ2-7, is DGGITQSPKYLFRKEGQNVTLSCEQNLNHDAMYWYRQDPGQGLRLIYYSQIVNDFQKGDIAEGYSVSREKKESFPLTVTSAQKNPTAFYLCASSRTSGEVYEQYFGPGTRLTVT.

This clonotype is medium-sized. This rearrangement joins TRBV24-1 to TRBJ1-1; possible D gene TRBD1, 5 bases. V lost 9 bases and J lost 3, with 22 bases in between. CDR1 is KGHDR and CDR2 is SFDVKD in the germline V gene. The CDR3 is 16 amino acids. DNA of the CDR3: TGTGCCACCTCCTACGGACACCCAGGAGGTGACACTGAAGCTTTCTTT. It specifies CATSYGHPGGDTEAFF.

This clonotype was detected ten times or more. In nucleotides, the CDR3 is TGTGCCAGCAGCCCCGGGCGACAGCGAGAGACCCAGTACTTC. Its translation: CASSPGRQRETQYF. This sequence joins TRBV5-8 and TRBJ2-5; maybe TRBD1 (5 bases). In germline, CDR1 is SGHTS, CDR2 YDEGEE. The CDR3 contains 14 residues. V shed 4 bases and J shed 4 bases, with 14 bases lying between them.

This clonotype ranks as medium-sized. This CDR3 reads CASSQVIGLAGGPGTDTQYF. The CDR3, as DNA: TGCGCCAGCAGCCAAGTGATTGGCCTAGCGGGGGGGCCTGGGACAGATACGCAGTATTTT. The chain links TRBV4-3 to TRBJ2-3, with TRBD2 matching over 12 bases. Germline V CDR1 and CDR2: LGHNA, YSLEER. V shed 1 base, J shed 3 bases, and the junction held 14 bases outside the gene matches. The CDR3 extends over 20 amino acids.

This clonotype was counted at least ten times. V and J are TRBV3-1 and TRBJ1-5; D remains unclear. The CDR3 is 13 amino acids. CDR1 LGHDT and CDR2 YNNKEL come from the germline V gene (reference sequence). Trimming stripped 0 bases from V and 7 bases from J, with 7 bases between. Here the CDR3 DNA reads TGTGCCAGCAGCCAAGAGAGGACGCAGCCCCAGCATTTT. This encodes CASSQERTQPQHF.

This clonotype has a handful of counts. V and J are TRBV5-6 and TRBJ2-2, with D unresolved. Trimming pared 3 bases from V and 4 bases from J, leaving 10 bases between. This CDR3 region has 14 residues. Per the germline V gene, CDR1 is SGHDT and CDR2 is YYEEEE. The CDR3 DNA sequence: TGTGCCAGCAGCTATATAGGCGCCACCGGGGAGCTGTTTTTT. Translation: CASSYIGATGELFF.

V and J are TRBV30 and TRBJ2-3; 7 nucleotides match TRBD1. The CDR3 length is 14 residues. V was clipped by 8 bases and J by 3 bases; unmatched bases: 11. Germline assignment: CDR1 GTSNPN and CDR2 SVGIG (reference sequence). In DNA form, the CDR3 reads TGTGCCGAAGGGGGCCAGGCCTCGACAGATACGCAGTATTTT. Translated: CAEGGQASTDTQYF.

This chain joins TRBV29-1 and TRBJ2-7; D possibly matches TRBD1 or TRBD2 (6 bases each). The V end was cut by 6 bases, the J end by 0 bases, with 15 bases between. In germline, CDR1 is SQVTM, CDR2 ANQGSEA. The CDR3 length is 14 residues. CDR3 sequence (DNA): TGCAGCGTGGCGGGACACGTCTTCTCCTACGAGCAGTACTTC. This translates into CSVAGHVFSYEQYF.

This clonotype was counted ten times or more. The chain links TRBV2 to TRBJ1-5; perhaps TRBD1 as D (6 bases). Germline lookup yields CDR1 SNHLY and CDR2 FYNNEI. The CDR3 contains 14 residues. V shed 4 bases and J shed 2 bases, with 9 bases lying between them. The CDR3 DNA sequence: TGTGCCAGCAGTGCAGGGGCCGGCAATCAGCCCCAGCATTTT. It yields the protein CASSAGAGNQPQHF.

This clonotype was detected only a few times. The CDR3: CASSPGGDTEAFF. As DNA, the CDR3 is TGTGCCAGCTCACCAGGTGGTGACACTGAAGCTTTCTTT. The rearrangement links TRBV18 to TRBJ1-1, with unresolved D. There are 13 residues in the CDR3. Germline CDR1 is KGHSH and CDR2 is LQKENI. V was pared by 2 bases and J by 3 bases, with 7 bases between.

This rearrangement joins TRBV5-1 to TRBJ1-5, with 9 bases fitting TRBD1. CDR1 and CDR2 from the germline V gene are SGHRS and YFSETQ. This CDR3 is 16 amino acids long. Trimming cost V 0 bases and J 9 bases; bases outside gene matches: 10. The CDR3 nucleotides read TGCGCCAGCAGCTTGGGTACAGGGGGCATCTCGTGGCCCCAGCATTTT. Translation: CASSLGTGGISWPQHF.

On this clonotype itself: It may be a read error: a sequence one base away is much more abundant. The gene calls are TRBV5-1 and TRBJ2-1; 8 bases map to TRBD2. Looked up from germline, CDR1 is SGHRS and CDR2 is YFSETQ. The CDR3 covers 15 residues. DNA of the CDR3: TGCGCCAGCAGCTTTAACGGGGGGGTATACAATGAGCAGTTATTC. This sequence encodes CASSFNGGVYNEQLF.

Details on this clonotype: A read error may explain this, as a much larger clone is one base away. The V gene is TRBV3-1, the J gene TRBJ2-3; possibly TRBD1 for D (5 bases). Trimming shortened V by 0 bases and J by 1 base, and 14 bases separated the two germline ends. Germline-derived CDR1 and CDR2 are LGHDT and YNNKEL (reference sequence). The CDR3 loop spans 17 amino acids. CDR3 nucleotides: TGTGCCAGCAGCCAAGATTGGGTGGGGCCCGGCACAGATACGCAGTATTTT. Residues: CASSQDWVGPGTDTQYF.

This clonotype was found a few times. CDR3 residues: CASSSTGGLETQYF. The DNA for the CDR3 is TGTGCCAGCAGTTCGACAGGGGGCCTAGAGACCCAGTACTTC. The V and J genes are TRBV27 and TRBJ2-5; TRBD1 agrees at 10 bases. In germline, CDR1 is MNHEY, CDR2 SMNVEV (reference sequence). CDR3 length equals 14 residues. The ends lost 4 bases at V and 4 bases at J; junction bases unmatched: 3.

On this clonotype: This could be a read error, since a much larger clone is one nucleotide away. The chain has TRBV4-1 and TRBJ2-7; D may be TRBD2 (5 bases). Trimming cost V 8 bases and J 6 bases, with 20 bases left between them. From germline, CDR1 is MGHRA and CDR2 YSYEKL. CDR3 length equals 14 residues. CDR3 sequence: CASSIEGWTGEQYF. CDR3 nucleotides: TGCGCCAGCTCGATAGAGGGATGGACGGGCGAGCAGTACTTC.

This clonotype is termed medium-sized. The chain carries TRBV14 and TRBJ1-1, with TRBD1 identical over 7 bases. CDR3 length: 16 amino acids. Germline V gene data show CDR1 as SGHDN and CDR2 as FVKESK. J was trimmed by 2 bases and V by 0 bases; bases with no gene match: 6. Here the CDR3 reads CASSQEGQGVNTEAFF. As DNA, the CDR3 is TGTGCCAGCAGCCAAGAAGGTCAGGGGGTCAACACTGAAGCTTTCTTT.

V usage is TRBV4-3 and J usage is TRBJ2-4, with D uncertain. Germline V gene lookup returns CDR1 LGHNA and CDR2 YSLEER. The CDR3 is 14 residues long. V lost 1 base to trimming and J lost 7 bases, with 11 bases between them. The CDR3 sequence is CASSQGKAANIQYF. The CDR3, as DNA: TGCGCCAGCAGCCAAGGAAAGGCGGCGAACATTCAGTACTTC.

The gene calls are TRBV19 and TRBJ2-7, with 9 bases aligning to TRBD1. Germline V gene lookup returns CDR1 LNHDA and CDR2 SQIVND (reference sequence). The CDR3 has 15 amino acids. The V gene end was trimmed by 6 bases and the J gene end by 7 bases; junction bases not matched to a gene: 13. DNA of the CDR3: TGTGCCAGTAGCAGCCGGGGACAGGGCCCTGTAGAGCAGTACTTC. This encodes CASSSRGQGPVEQYF.

By its share, this clonotype is medium-sized. V gene TRBV7-8 combines with J gene TRBJ1-3; D is ambiguous. The germline V and J ends were trimmed by 5 bases and 0 bases, with 17 bases remaining between them. CDR1 SGHVS and CDR2 FQNEAQ come from the germline V gene. This CDR3 region has 17 residues. CDR3 loop: CASSLSEFRSSGNTIYF. In DNA form, the CDR3 reads TGTGCCAGCAGCCTCTCTGAATTCCGAAGCTCTGGAAACACCATATATTTT.

As regards this clonotype: A much larger clone is a single base away; this may be a read error. V and J are TRBV20-1 and TRBJ1-2; tentative D call: TRBD1 (5 bases). Germline-derived CDR1 and CDR2 are DFQATT and SNEGSKA (reference sequence). The CDR3 spans 17 residues. The CDR3 bases are TGCAGTGCTAGACCCGTCCGGGGCTTTGGGACTAACTATGTCTACACCTTC. This sequence encodes CSARPVRGFGTNYVYTF.

There are many counts of this clonotype. The chain uses TRBV2 and TRBJ2-7, with D tentatively TRBD1 (5 bases). This CDR3 is 15 amino acids long. Germline-derived CDR1 and CDR2 are SNHLY and FYNNEI. Trimming pared 1 base from V and 5 bases from J, leaving 15 bases between. The CDR3 DNA reads TGTGCCAGCAGTGAAGGGACAACCTCTTTAGACGAGCAGTACTTC. This sequence encodes CASSEGTTSLDEQYF.

By its share, this clonotype is medium-sized. The chain joins TRBV3-1 to TRBJ1-2, with D perhaps matching TRBD1 (6 bases). Germline values: CDR1 LGHDT, CDR2 YNNKEL (reference sequence). V shed 4 bases and J shed 4 bases, with 16 bases lying between them. This CDR3 has 15 residues. CDR3 region: CASSPSSGGGYGYTF. Here the CDR3 DNA reads TGTGCCAGCAGCCCCTCGTCGGGGGGCGGCTATGGCTACACCTTC.

By proportion, this clonotype is medium-sized (0.01 to 0.1%). The V and J genes are TRBV7-9 and TRBJ1-6; 8 nucleotides match TRBD1. This CDR3 has 16 residues. V lost 2 bases and J lost 7; bases outside the gene matches: 7. Germline loops: CDR1 SEHNR, CDR2 FQNEAQ (reference sequence). The CDR3: CASSLFGQGDNSPLHF. In DNA form, the CDR3 reads TGTGCCAGCAGCTTATTCGGACAGGGCGACAATTCACCCCTCCACTTT.